This TCR beta chain derives from a study of cytomegalovirus exposure and HLA in healthy donors. Although they were nominally healthy when sampled, donors likely had unrecorded immune exposures. The PCR contained 60 Vbeta and 13 Jbeta primers. Only in-frame clones appear in the TCRdb table, and some are missing; sequencing was by immunoSEQ multiplex PCR. The sample carries tens of thousands of clones, 65% to 70% recorded once. Losses at the gene ends were 7 bases for V and 5 bases for J; bases not matched to a gene: 6. Germline CDR1 reads SNHLY; CDR2 reads FYNNEI. This CDR3 region has 14 residues. Source material: PBMCs. The J gene is TRBJ1-5, the V gene TRBV2; 9 bases line up with TRBD1. This TCR came from a woman aged 50 to 60 in good health and CMV-seropositive. The DNA of the CDR3 is TGTGCCAGCACAACAGGGGGCTATGATCAGCCCCAGCATTTT. Translated, it gives CASTTGGYDQPQHF.